Shown below are 28 T cell receptor beta chains from a single sample sequenced in a study of cytomegalovirus exposure and HLA in healthy donors. The PCR contained 60 Vbeta and 13 Jbeta primers. The assay was immunoSEQ multiplex PCR, and TCRdb's table has in-frame clones only and misses some. The sample consists of tens of thousands of clones, approximately 7.6% of them appearing once. The specimen sequenced was PBMCs. The receptors were sampled from a man aged 45 to 65 in good health and CMV-seronegative.

This clone was seen only once. The V call is TRBV7-8, the J call TRBJ1-1; D is undetermined. V lost 1 base and J lost 7, with 7 bases in between. The germline V gene has CDR1 SGHVS and CDR2 FQNEAQ. This CDR3 has 12 amino acids. CDR3 sequence reads: CASSLGTDEAFF. The CDR3 nucleotides are TGTGCCAGCAGCTTAGGAACAGATGAAGCTTTCTTT.

The table lists this clone with a few counts. The gene calls are TRBV7-2 and TRBJ2-7; possibly TRBD2 for D (6 bases). The CDR3 has 15 amino acids. V was cut by 0 bases and J by 2 bases, with 11 bases left in between. Per germline, CDR1 SGHTA and CDR2 FQGNSA. The CDR3 DNA sequence: TGTGCCAGCAGCTTAGCGGCTAGCGACCCCTACGAGCAGTACTTC. The encoded protein is CASSLAASDPYEQYF.

The V gene is TRBV28, the J gene TRBJ1-1; D is perhaps TRBD1 (5 bases). CDR3 length: 15 amino acids. CDR1 is MDHEN and CDR2 is SYDVKM in the germline V gene. Trimming shortened V by 3 bases and J by 5 bases, and 16 bases separated the two germline ends. The CDR3 reads CASSFSAGSLTEAFF. CDR3 sequence (DNA): TGTGCCAGCAGTTTTAGTGCAGGGTCCCTTACTGAAGCTTTCTTT.

This clone has only a few counts. This chain connects TRBV2 to TRBJ2-1, with D maybe TRBD1 (6 bases). V lost 6 bases and J lost 0, with 18 bases in between. Germline V gene sequence: CDR1 SNHLY, CDR2 FYNNEI. The CDR3 contains 17 residues. DNA for the CDR3: TGTGCCAGCAGACTAAGGGCCGGGACAAGCTCCTACAATGAGCAGTTCTTC. Translated: CASRLRAGTSSYNEQFF.

This chain connects TRBV28 to TRBJ1-5, with D possibly being TRBD1 (5 bases). The CDR3 is 12 residues long. Deletions cut 6 bases from V and 3 bases from J, with 6 bases between. CDR1 is MDHEN and CDR2 is SYDVKM in the germline V gene. This CDR3 is CASRGLNQPQHF. As DNA, the CDR3 is TGTGCCAGCAGGGGGCTCAATCAGCCCCAGCATTTT. The full variable domain, with the rest looked up from reference TRBV28 and TRBJ1-5, is DVKVTQSSRYLVKRTGEKVFLECVQDMDHENMFWYRQDPGLGLRLIYFSYDVKMKEKGDIPEGYSVSREKKERFSLILESASTNQTSMYLCASRGLNQPQHFGDGTRLSIL.

This clone occurred a few times. The V and J genes are TRBV5-4 and TRBJ1-1; D ambiguous. The germline V gene has CDR1 SGHNT and CDR2 YYREEE (reference sequence). V was cut by 4 bases and J by 3 bases, with 13 bases left in between. CDR3 length: 14 amino acids. CDR3 nucleotides: TGTGCCAGCAGCCCAGTTGGAGGTTACACTGAAGCTTTCTTT. This encodes CASSPVGGYTEAFF.

This clone occurred a few times. The V and J genes are TRBV5-4 and TRBJ2-7; 7 bases map to TRBD2. Per the germline V gene, CDR1 is SGHNT and CDR2 is YYREEE (reference sequence). This CDR3 has 14 amino acids. Trimming at V came to 0 bases and at J to 5 bases, leaving 5 bases not matched to a gene. The CDR3 bases are TGTGCCAGCAGCTTGGCGGGAGGTAATCACGAGCAGTACTTC. Amino acids: CASSLAGGNHEQYF.

This clone was seen a few times. The chain carries TRBV18 and TRBJ1-4; D perhaps matches TRBD1 (5 bases). CDR3 length: 16 residues. From germline, CDR1 is KGHSH and CDR2 LQKENI. The V end lost 3 bases, the J end lost 4 bases, and 15 bases lay between the germline ends. This chain's CDR3 is CASSPRMGRGNEKLFF. CDR3 nucleotide sequence: TGTGCCAGCTCACCGAGGATGGGGCGGGGTAATGAAAAACTGTTTTTT.

The CDR3 region has the DNA TGTGCCAGCTCACCGCTGGCGGGCGATGAAGCTTTCTTT. Translating it yields CASSPLAGDEAFF. The chain links TRBV18 to TRBJ1-1; no reliable D call. This CDR3 is built from 13 residues. V was trimmed by 3 bases and J by 7 bases, leaving 12 bases between them. CDR1 is KGHSH and CDR2 is LQKENI in the germline V gene.

The CDR3 region is CASSNSGGAREQYF. Here the CDR3 DNA reads TGTGCCAGCAGCAATAGCGGGGGGGCGAGAGAGCAGTACTTC. The genes are TRBV7-9 and TRBJ2-7, with TRBD2 matching 11 bases. J lost 7 bases, V lost 5 bases, and 7 bases had no gene match. Germline-derived CDR1 and CDR2 are SEHNR and FQNEAQ (reference sequence). The CDR3 has 14 amino acids.

In this sample, this clone turned up a few times. The chain uses TRBV19 and TRBJ2-7, with 8 bases matching TRBD1. Germline-derived CDR1 and CDR2 are LNHDA and SQIVND (reference sequence). With V trimmed by 4 bases and J by 0 bases, 2 bases remained unmatched. This CDR3 spans 14 amino acids. The CDR3 DNA is TGTGCCAGTAGTAGGGACAGGTCCTCCTACGAGCAGTACTTC. Its protein product is CASSRDRSSYEQYF.

This clone was seen a few times. The chain couples TRBV4-1 to TRBJ1-4, with TRBD1 as a possible D gene (5 bases). CDR3 length: 16 residues. The germline gives CDR1 MGHRA, CDR2 YSYEKL. Trimming pared 0 bases from V and 0 bases from J, leaving 8 bases between. DNA for the CDR3: TGCGCCAGCAGCCAAGAAGGGACTACAACTAATGAAAAACTGTTTTTT. Translation gives CASSQEGTTTNEKLFF.

The chain combines TRBV7-2 with TRBJ1-2; 9 bases agree with TRBD1. The CDR3 loop spans 14 amino acids. After removal of 2 bases from V and 6 bases from J, the junction contained 4 bases not matched to a gene. CDR1 SGHTA and CDR2 FQGNSA come from the germline V gene. Here the CDR3 DNA reads TGTGCCAGCAGCTTAACAACAGGGGGCAATGGCTACACCTTC. Protein sequence: CASSLTTGGNGYTF.

The chain recombines TRBV7-3 with TRBJ1-1; 7 positions match TRBD1. The CDR3 loop spans 13 amino acids. Germline CDR1 reads SGHTA; CDR2 reads FQGTGA. Trimming cost V 5 bases and J 6 bases; bases outside gene matches: 6. The CDR3 reads CASSRGQSSEAFF. The CDR3 bases are TGTGCCAGCAGCCGGGGACAGAGCTCTGAAGCTTTCTTT.

The chain carries TRBV30 and TRBJ2-7, with D perhaps matching TRBD1 (6 bases). The CDR3 has 13 amino acids. V lost 2 bases and J lost 4, with 12 bases in between. Germline values: CDR1 GTSNPN, CDR2 SVGIG (reference sequence). The CDR3 bases are TGTGCCTGGAGTACCTTACAGGGATACGAGCAGTACTTC. This gives the protein CAWSTLQGYEQYF.

The chain employs TRBV6-6 and TRBJ1-6; 10 bases agree with TRBD1. The CDR3 covers 13 residues. Trimming removed 7 bases from V and 10 bases from J; junction bases left unmatched: 4. Germline V lookup: CDR1 MNHNY, CDR2 SVGAGI (reference sequence). CDR3 residues: CASMDRGGSPLHF. CDR3 in DNA: TGTGCCAGCATGGACAGGGGGGGCTCACCCCTCCACTTT.

This clone showed up just a few times. V and J are TRBV28 and TRBJ1-5; D possibly corresponds to TRBD1 (6 bases). From germline, CDR1 is MDHEN and CDR2 SYDVKM. The CDR3 contains 15 residues. Trimming took off 2 bases at V and 5 bases at J, with 13 bases between the two ends. The CDR3 nucleotides read TGTGCCAGCAGTTTACACAGGGAAGGGTATCAGCCCCAGCATTTT. Translation: CASSLHREGYQPQHF.

This clone was seen a handful of times. The chain couples TRBV28 to TRBJ1-4, with unresolved D. This CDR3 is built from 17 residues. From germline, CDR1 is MDHEN and CDR2 SYDVKM. V was clipped by 2 bases and J by 6 bases, with 19 bases between them. CDR3 protein: CASSLGVSGRSDEKLFF. DNA for the CDR3: TGTGCCAGCAGTTTAGGGGTCTCGGGGAGGTCGGATGAAAAACTGTTTTTT.

The V gene is TRBV6-1, the J gene TRBJ2-7; 7 positions agree with TRBD2. From germline, CDR1 is MNHNS and CDR2 SASEGT. The CDR3 consists of 15 residues. The J segment lost 3 bases and the V segment lost 5 bases, leaving 10 bases of the junction unmatched. CDR3 residues: CASSKTGTTYYEQYF. In DNA form, the CDR3 reads TGTGCCAGCAGTAAGACCGGGACTACCTACTACGAGCAGTACTTC.

This clone was seen more than once but under ten times. The chain employs TRBV4-2 and TRBJ1-2, with D perhaps TRBD1 (6 bases). CDR1 is LGHNA, CDR2 YNFKEQ, per germline. V shed 2 bases and J shed 7 bases, with 23 bases lying between them. The CDR3 is made up of 17 amino acids. CDR3 sequence: CASSQQLRPGEQRGYTF. The DNA of the CDR3 is TGTGCCAGCAGCCAACAACTCCGCCCAGGGGAACAGCGTGGCTACACCTTC.

The chain joins TRBV2 to TRBJ2-3; D remains ambiguous. The germline CDR1 and CDR2 sequences are SNHLY and FYNNEI. V was clipped by 7 bases and J by 2 bases, with 13 bases between them. CDR3 size: 14 residues. The CDR3 DNA sequence: TGTGCCAGCAACCTGGGCCTGACCACAGATACGCAGTATTTT. Translated: CASNLGLTTDTQYF.

The rearrangement links TRBV5-8 to TRBJ2-7, with D uncertain. Germline V CDR1 and CDR2: SGHTS, YDEGEE. The V gene lost 1 base and the J gene lost 0 bases, with 11 bases spanning the gap. The CDR3 spans 15 residues. The CDR3 protein is CASSLQQLSSYEQYF. In DNA form, the CDR3 reads TGTGCCAGCAGCTTGCAACAGTTAAGCTCCTACGAGCAGTACTTC.

The chain has TRBV6-1 and TRBJ1-6; 9 bases match TRBD1. CDR3 length: 15 amino acids. V was pared by 6 bases and J by 8 bases, with 8 bases of the junction left unmatched. Germline V CDR1 and CDR2: MNHNS, SASEGT. DNA for the CDR3: TGTGCCAGCAGGATGGGACAGGGCTCACATTCACCCCTCCACTTT. Amino acids: CASRMGQGSHSPLHF.

The table lists this clone with a few counts. The rearrangement links TRBV27 to TRBJ2-2; tentative D call: TRBD2 (5 bases). Germline V lookup: CDR1 MNHEY, CDR2 SMNVEV (reference sequence). The CDR3 totals 14 residues. V lost 6 bases, J lost 4 bases, and 12 bases lay in between. CDR3 in amino acids: CASSGIWGTGELFF. The CDR3 region has the DNA TGTGCCAGCAGCGGGATTTGGGGCACCGGGGAGCTGTTTTTT.

In its sample, this clone was seen a few times. The J gene is TRBJ2-1, the V gene TRBV30; 9 bases map to TRBD2. The CDR3 sequence is 14 residues long. Trimming took 3 bases from V and 7 from J; bases not matched to a gene: 7. Germline CDR1 is GTSNPN and CDR2 is SVGIG (reference sequence). The CDR3 sequence: CAWRVSGSGNEQFF. The CDR3 DNA reads TGTGCCTGGAGGGTTAGCGGGAGTGGTAATGAGCAGTTCTTC.

The rearrangement uses TRBV5-4 and TRBJ1-1; TRBD1 is a possible D gene (5 bases). The ends were cut back, 4 bases at V and 0 bases at J, with 13 bases in the middle. This CDR3 has 15 amino acids. Germline assignment: CDR1 SGHNT and CDR2 YYREEE (reference sequence). The CDR3 here is CASSPLDKMNTEAFF. The CDR3 DNA sequence: TGTGCCAGCAGCCCTTTGGACAAGATGAACACTGAAGCTTTCTTT.

The V gene is TRBV4-1, the J gene TRBJ2-7; 9 bases are a match to TRBD1. The CDR3 has 16 residues. The germline V gene encodes CDR1 MGHRA and CDR2 YSYEKL. V lost 2 bases to trimming and J lost 3 bases; unmatched junction nucleotides: 8. CDR3 sequence: CASSQSLPGQGYEQYF. The CDR3 nucleotides are TGCGCCAGCAGCCAAAGCTTGCCGGGACAGGGCTACGAGCAGTACTTC.

This sequence joins TRBV5-1 and TRBJ2-7, with TRBD1 identical over 8 bases. Germline assignment: CDR1 SGHRS and CDR2 YFSETQ. The CDR3 contains 15 residues. V was clipped by 0 bases and J by 7 bases; unmatched bases: 9. The CDR3 reads CASSLGGQVREEQYF. The CDR3 DNA reads TGCGCCAGCAGCTTGGGGGGACAGGTACGTGAGGAGCAGTACTTC.